The clone carrying this T cell receptor beta chain has only a few counts. Its antigen is currently unknown. This sample is drawn from a study of naive and memory T cell subsets. Study findings and constraints: Especially in CD8 cells, naive repertoires contained a few larger clonotypes, possibly CD45RA-re-expressing memory cells. In naive cells, over 95% of TCR sequences were seen only once.

An equimolar mix of two oligonucleotides served as the beta constant-region primer for TRBC1 and TRBC2. Ligated cDNA was amplified by four rounds of PCR with nested alpha and beta constant-region primers and SP2. A single record per CDR3 protein comes from TCRdb applying MiXCR to the UMI-ligation and nested PCR reads. The sample contains 150,000 or so distinct CDR3 sequences, 22% of which appear only once. The receptor was derived from a human donor in good health. Specimen: naive CD4+ T cells from blood.

The CDR3 DNA reads as TGTGCCAGCAGCGCCTGGGATAGCGGGAGAAAATACAATGAGCAGTTCTTC. It is translated as CASSAWDSGRKYNEQFF. The chain is built from TRBV9 and TRBJ2-1; 9 bases match TRBD2. Losses at the gene ends were 3 bases for V and 4 bases for J; bases not matched to a gene: 11. Germline V gene data show CDR1 as SGDLS and CDR2 as YYNGEE. This CDR3 region has 17 residues.